A selection of T cell receptor beta chains follows, all from one sample in a study of shared clonotypes between healthy human individuals. Produced via immunoSEQ multiplex PCR; TCRdb's table is partial and in-frame only. The profile shows under 700,000 clones, around 96% of them singletons. Sequences were obtained from naive CD8+ T cells sorted from blood. The receptors were sampled from a woman in her 30s in good health. Both conserved end residues are part of each CDR3. D genes are given only for firm matches. Expanded clones get a size class; other rows say once, few or many, or leave the size out.

v_call	d_call	j_call	clone_size	cdr3_nt	cdr3_aa
TRBV19	TRBD2	TRBJ2-2	NA	TGTGCCAGTAGTATGCAGCTAGCGGGAGCCACCGGGGAGCTGTTTTTT	CASSMQLAGATGELFF
TRBV18	NA	TRBJ2-2	NA	TGTGCCAGCTCACCCGCAGATAGCGGAGACGGGGAGCTGTTTTTT	CASSPADSGDGELFF
TRBV27	NA	TRBJ2-7	NA	TGTGCCAGCAGTTTATCTCCCCCGTATAGCTCCTACGAGCAGTACTTC	CASSLSPPYSSYEQYF
TRBV27	NA	TRBJ2-7	NA	TGTGCCAGCAGTTTATCGGGGGGCCACGAGCAGTACTTC	CASSLSGGHEQYF
TRBV13	TRBD1	TRBJ2-7	NA	TGTGCCAGCAGCTTCCAGGGGGCCGGGTACGAGCAGTACTTC	CASSFQGAGYEQYF
TRBV5-5	TRBD1	TRBJ2-7	NA	TGTGCCAGCAGCTGGGACAGGGGATTTTACGAGCAGTACTTC	CASSWDRGFYEQYF
TRBV5-1	TRBD1	TRBJ2-7	NA	TGCGCCAGCAGTTTAACCGGCCTGACAGGGTCCTACGAGCAGTACTTC	CASSLTGLTGSYEQYF
TRBV28	NA	TRBJ1-5	NA	TGTGCCAGCAGAAATACAGGATATAGCAATCAGCCCCAGCATTTT	CASRNTGYSNQPQHF
TRBV7-8	NA	TRBJ2-7	NA	TGTGCCAGCAGCTTAGCGGTCCGTTACGAGCAGTACTTC	CASSLAVRYEQYF
TRBV14	NA	TRBJ1-1	NA	TGTGCCAGCAGTCCTCCGGGCCCCCGCAGCACTGAAGCTTTCTTT	CASSPPGPRSTEAFF
TRBV27	NA	TRBJ2-7	NA	TGTGCCAGCGGCCGGGACACCATATACGAGCAGTACTTC	CASGRDTIYEQYF
TRBV4-2	NA	TRBJ2-7	NA	TGTGCCAGCAGCTTGCGAGGTCATCCTTCGTCCTACGAGCAGTACTTC	CASSLRGHPSSYEQYF
TRBV7-7	TRBD2	TRBJ2-3	NA	TGTGCCAGCAGCCGGACTAGCGGGGATACGCAGTATTTT	CASSRTSGDTQYF
TRBV9	NA	TRBJ2-7	NA	TGTGCCAGCAGCGTCGGGCTACCGAGCCACGAGCAGTACTTC	CASSVGLPSHEQYF
TRBV28	TRBD1	TRBJ2-7	NA	TGTGCCAGCTTTGAGACCGGGACAGCGTACGAGCAGTACTTC	CASFETGTAYEQYF
TRBV7-3	NA	TRBJ2-1	NA	TGTGCCAGCAGCTCTGGACAGAATGAGCAGTTCTTC	CASSSGQNEQFF
TRBV4-1	NA	TRBJ2-7	NA	TGCGCCAGCAGCCAAGTGGGGCTCTACGAGCAGTACTTC	CASSQVGLYEQYF
TRBV27	NA	TRBJ1-1	once	TGTGCCAGCAGTTTATCGTGGGCCGGCTGGCCGAACACTGAAGCTTTCTTT	CASSLSWAGWPNTEAFF
TRBV9	NA	TRBJ2-2	few	TGTGCCAGCAGCGCTACCGGGGAGCTGTTTTTT	CASSATGELFF
TRBV7-9	NA	TRBJ2-2	NA	TGTGCCAGCAGCTTAGATCAGTCTCCCCACACCGGGGAGCTGTTTTTT	CASSLDQSPHTGELFF
TRBV5-6	NA	TRBJ2-2	NA	TGTGCCAGCAGCCCAGACTTAAACACCGGGGAGCTGTTTTTT	CASSPDLNTGELFF
TRBV4-1	TRBD1	TRBJ2-7	NA	TGCGCCAGCAGCCAAGTCCCGACAGGGCTGGCGAACGAGCAGTACTTC	CASSQVPTGLANEQYF
TRBV5-1	NA	TRBJ2-7	NA	TGCGCCAGCAGCTTACGGACAGACTACGAGCAGTACTTC	CASSLRTDYEQYF
TRBV6-5	TRBD2	TRBJ2-7	NA	TGTGCCAGCAGCCTCGGGAGGGACGAGCAGTACTTC	CASSLGRDEQYF
TRBV28	TRBD1	TRBJ1-5	few	TGTGCCAGCAGTTTATGGCCGGACAGGAGTTATCAGCCCCAGCATTTT	CASSLWPDRSYQPQHF
TRBV28	NA	TRBJ2-7	NA	TGTGCCAGCAGCCGCCCGCTGGGGTCCTACGAGCAGTACTTC	CASSRPLGSYEQYF
TRBV29-1	NA	TRBJ1-1	NA	TGCAGCGTTGAAGGGAAGACAGCAGAACCCCAAGCTTTCTTT	CSVEGKTAEPQAFF
TRBV6-6	TRBD1	TRBJ2-7	NA	TGTGCCAGCAGTCCGAGGGACAGGGGCCGGTACGAGCAGTACTTC	CASSPRDRGRYEQYF
TRBV19	NA	TRBJ2-3	once	TGTGCCAGTAGTATAGACGGGGGACTCAGCACAGATACGCAGTATTTT	CASSIDGGLSTDTQYF
TRBV7-9	TRBD1	TRBJ1-1	few	TGTGCCAGCAGCCCCCGGACAGGGCGGACTGAAGCTTTCTTT	CASSPRTGRTEAFF
TRBV27	NA	TRBJ1-5	once	TGTGCCAGCAGTTTCGGCAGGGTCGGCCAGCCCCAGCATTTT	CASSFGRVGQPQHF
TRBV27	TRBD1	TRBJ1-6	NA	TGTGCCAGCGGTCTCGGGACAGTCGATTCACCCCTCCACTTT	CASGLGTVDSPLHF
TRBV5-6	NA	TRBJ2-7	NA	TGTGCCAGCAGCGGCCGGGACTTCCCCTACGAGCAGTACTTC	CASSGRDFPYEQYF
TRBV27	TRBD1	TRBJ2-7	NA	TGTGCCAGCAGCGCCGGGACAGGGGGTTTCGAGCAGTACTTC	CASSAGTGGFEQYF
TRBV25-1	TRBD2	TRBJ2-5	NA	TGTGCCAGCAGTGGCCTAGCGGTCCAAGAGACCCAGTACTTC	CASSGLAVQETQYF
TRBV10-3	NA	TRBJ2-3	NA	TGTGCCATCAGTGTCAGCGGTAGCACAGATACGCAGTATTTT	CAISVSGSTDTQYF
TRBV10-1	TRBD1	TRBJ2-7	NA	TGCGCCAGCAGTTCGGGACAGTCTCCCTACGAGCAGTACTTC	CASSSGQSPYEQYF
TRBV25-1	NA	TRBJ2-7	NA	TGTGCCAGCAGTCCCGGACGGTGGTTCGACGAGCAGTACTTC	CASSPGRWFDEQYF
TRBV11-2	NA	TRBJ1-4	NA	TGTGCCAGCAGCTTAGATATCTCAACTAATGAAAAACTGTTTTTT	CASSLDISTNEKLFF
TRBV19	TRBD1	TRBJ1-5	once	TGTGCCAGTAGCTTGGACAGGGCAGGCAATCAGCCCCAGCATTTT	CASSLDRAGNQPQHF
TRBV28	NA	TRBJ2-3	NA	TGTGCCAGCAGTTTATCTCTCGGGGACACAGATACGCAGTATTTT	CASSLSLGDTDTQYF
TRBV20-1	NA	TRBJ2-7	NA	TGCAGTGCTAGAGATATAGGGCAGTACTTC	CSARDIGQYF
TRBV4-1	NA	TRBJ1-1	NA	TGCGCCAGCAGCCGCGAAAATCCCGGGCCGAGATCAAACATGAACACTGAAGCTTTCTTT	CASSRENPGPRSNMNTEAFF
TRBV27	NA	TRBJ2-2	NA	TGTGCCAGCAGTTTCGCGGGGAATAGGTGGGAGCTGTTTTTT	CASSFAGNRWELFF
TRBV27	NA	TRBJ1-1	NA	TGTGCCAGCAGTTCCCCAGACAGACTCGACAGGATCACTGAAGCTTTCTTT	CASSSPDRLDRITEAFF
TRBV5-5	TRBD1	TRBJ2-7	NA	TGTGCCAGCAGCTTGGAAGGGGGCGGCTACGAGCAGTACTTC	CASSLEGGGYEQYF
TRBV9	TRBD2	TRBJ2-5	few	TGTGCCAGCAGCGGGTGGACTAGCGGGACAGGAGAGACCCAGTACTTC	CASSGWTSGTGETQYF